A selection of T cell receptor beta chains follows, all from one sample in a study of blood T cells in healthy people across ages. Each CDR3 protein gets one entry after TCRdb re-called the 5' RACE reads with MiXCR. Of about 830,000 distinct CDR3 sequences detected, 55% to 75% appear once; the ten largest clones hold 20% to 25%. Sequenced: blood. The receptors here all came from a man aged 25 to 40 in good health. Both conserved end residues are trimmed from each CDR3. D genes are given only for firm matches. Part of the rows lack a size; the others show once, few, many or a class for expanded clones.

j_call,clone_size,v_call,d_call,cdr3_aa
TRBJ2-5,once,TRBV20-1,.,SASGDFQETQY
TRBJ2-4,few,TRBV27,.,ASSSLVGGHIQY
TRBJ1-1,.,TRBV18,.,ASSPTSGNTEAF
TRBJ2-5,.,TRBV24-1,TRBD2,ATSDGGKGQETQY
TRBJ2-3,.,TRBV20-1,TRBD2,SAPSLAGVTDTQY
TRBJ2-1,.,TRBV6-1,.,ASSEISEQF
TRBJ2-6,.,TRBV20-1,.,SALRVPSGANVLT
TRBJ2-5,few,TRBV3-1,TRBD2,ASSQDGLAVETQY
TRBJ2-5,.,TRBV12-5,.,ASGYQNVETQY
TRBJ1-4,.,TRBV4-2,.,ASSQEAGTNEKLF
TRBJ2-4,.,TRBV5-4,.,ASSLASGAKNIQY
TRBJ2-7,.,TRBV27,.,ASMSPGLNSYEQY
TRBJ1-2,.,TRBV6-1,.,ASSLGVPNYGYT
TRBJ2-7,.,TRBV20-1,TRBD1,STLGTEAYEQY
TRBJ2-7,.,TRBV27,.,ASSPWELSYEQY
TRBJ2-7,.,TRBV28,.,ASSFGGTPYEQY
TRBJ1-1,once,TRBV12-3/TRBV12-4,.,ASSLTRVRTEAF
TRBJ2-7,.,TRBV3-1,TRBD2,ASEPGLGDDKQY
TRBJ2-7,.,TRBV20-1,.,SARPGLDESSYEQY
TRBJ1-1,.,TRBV11-2,.,ASSLGYDEAF
TRBJ2-3,few,TRBV10-3,TRBD1,AIGTEEADTQY
TRBJ2-7,.,TRBV6-5,TRBD2,ASSSRYTGTLAGGRSYEQY
TRBJ2-7,few,TRBV9,.,ASSVSGKSSYEQY
TRBJ1-1,.,TRBV9,.,ASSPQSGANTEAF
TRBJ1-5,.,TRBV6-5,TRBD1,ASSYSGGDQPQH
TRBJ2-1,.,TRBV29-1,.,SVAVASHNEQF
TRBJ2-3,.,TRBV12-3/TRBV12-4,.,AAGRSSGTDTQY
TRBJ2-6,.,TRBV7-9,TRBD1,ASSPLSGQGFTGANVLT